This T cell receptor beta chain was obtained from a study of cytomegalovirus exposure and HLA in healthy donors. General observations from the study: In a later analysis, donors in an Asian-associated ancestry cluster reportedly had fewer N-insertions in productive TCRs than the cohort mean. Apart from CMV serostatus, no immune exposure information was available. An analysis that was carried out later associated 15,000 to 20,000 TCR beta sequences with HLA alleles at 0.05 false discovery rate.

PCR amplification relied on 60 Vbeta primers (plus 13 Jbeta primers). Libraries were prepared by immunoSEQ multiplex PCR; TCRdb keeps only in-frame clonotypes and omits some of them. This table holds about 91,000 clones, about 90% found once. Germline V gives CDR1 SGHTA, CDR2 FQGNSA. Trimming removed 4 bases from V and 8 bases from J; junction bases left unmatched: 19. This CDR3 region has 18 residues. With respect to this clone: As yet, its antigen is unknown.

The sequencing input was PBMCs. The origin of this receptor is a man between 18 and 35 years old in good health and CMV-seronegative. This chain joins TRBV7-2 and TRBJ2-2, with 7 bases lining up with TRBD2. The DNA for the CDR3 is TGTGCCAGCAGCTCCCTAGGGGTACCGGGACTACGGACTGGGGAGCTGTTTTTT. This translates into CASSSLGVPGLRTGELFF.